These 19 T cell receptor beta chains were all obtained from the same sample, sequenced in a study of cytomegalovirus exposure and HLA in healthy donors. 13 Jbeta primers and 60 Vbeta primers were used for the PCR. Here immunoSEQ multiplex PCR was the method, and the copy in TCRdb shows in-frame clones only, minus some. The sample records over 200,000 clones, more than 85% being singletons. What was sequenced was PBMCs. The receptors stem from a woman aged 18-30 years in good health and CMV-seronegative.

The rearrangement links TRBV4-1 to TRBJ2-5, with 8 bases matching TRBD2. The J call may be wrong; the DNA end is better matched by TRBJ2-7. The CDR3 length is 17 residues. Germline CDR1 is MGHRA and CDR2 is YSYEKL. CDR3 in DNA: TGCGCCAGCAGCCAAGAGTTTCGAGCGGGAGTGCCCTACGAGCAGTACTTC. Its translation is CASSQEFRAGVPYEQYF.

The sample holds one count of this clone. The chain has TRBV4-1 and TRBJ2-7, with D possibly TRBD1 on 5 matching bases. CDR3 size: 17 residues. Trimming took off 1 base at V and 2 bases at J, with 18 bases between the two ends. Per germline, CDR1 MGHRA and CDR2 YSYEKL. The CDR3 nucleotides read TGCGCCAGCAGCCAAGTCGGCGTGACAGCCCTCACCTACGAGCAGTACTTC. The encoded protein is CASSQVGVTALTYEQYF.

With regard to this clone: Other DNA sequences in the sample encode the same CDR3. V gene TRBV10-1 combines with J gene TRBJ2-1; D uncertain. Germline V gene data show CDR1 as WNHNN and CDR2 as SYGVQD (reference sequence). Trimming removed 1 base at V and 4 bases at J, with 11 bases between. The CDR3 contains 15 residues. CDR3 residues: CASSELPTVYNEQFF. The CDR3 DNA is TGCGCCAGCAGTGAGTTACCTACAGTTTACAATGAGCAGTTCTTC.

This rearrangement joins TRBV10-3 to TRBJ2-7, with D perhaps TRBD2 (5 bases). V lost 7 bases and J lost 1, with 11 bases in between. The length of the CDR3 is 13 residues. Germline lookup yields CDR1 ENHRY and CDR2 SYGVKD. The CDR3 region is CAIMGTGSYEQYF. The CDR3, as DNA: TGTGCCATCATGGGTACGGGATCCTACGAGCAGTACTTC.

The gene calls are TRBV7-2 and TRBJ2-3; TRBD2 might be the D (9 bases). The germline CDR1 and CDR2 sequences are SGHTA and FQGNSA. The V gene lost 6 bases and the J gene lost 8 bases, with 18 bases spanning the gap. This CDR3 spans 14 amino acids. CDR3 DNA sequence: TGTGCCAGCAGGCTAGCGGGGACAGGATCTACGCAGTATTTT. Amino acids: CASRLAGTGSTQYF.

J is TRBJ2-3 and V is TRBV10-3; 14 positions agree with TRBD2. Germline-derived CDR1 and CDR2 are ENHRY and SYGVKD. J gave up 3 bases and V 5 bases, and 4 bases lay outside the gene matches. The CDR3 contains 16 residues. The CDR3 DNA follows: TGTGCCATCAGTACGGGACTAGCGGGGGAGACAGATACGCAGTATTTT. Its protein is CAISTGLAGETDTQYF.

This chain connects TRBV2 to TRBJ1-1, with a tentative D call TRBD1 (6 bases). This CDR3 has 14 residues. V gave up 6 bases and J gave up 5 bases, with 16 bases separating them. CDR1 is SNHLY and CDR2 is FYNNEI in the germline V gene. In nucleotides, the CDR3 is TGTGCCAGCAGCGAGTCCCAGGGGTGGACTGAAGCTTTCTTT. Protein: CASSESQGWTEAFF.

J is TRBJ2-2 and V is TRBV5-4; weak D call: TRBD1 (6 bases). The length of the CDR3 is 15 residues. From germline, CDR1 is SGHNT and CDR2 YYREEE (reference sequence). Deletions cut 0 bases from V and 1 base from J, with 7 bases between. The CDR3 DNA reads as TGTGCCAGCAGCTTGGGGGGGCTGAACACCGGGGAGCTGTTTTTT. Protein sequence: CASSLGGLNTGELFF.

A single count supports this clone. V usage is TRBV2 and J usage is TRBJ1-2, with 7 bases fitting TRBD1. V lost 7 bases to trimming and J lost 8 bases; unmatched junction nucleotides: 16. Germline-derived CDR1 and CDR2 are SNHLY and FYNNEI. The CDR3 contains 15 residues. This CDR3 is CASKRETGDHGGYTF. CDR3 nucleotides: TGTGCCAGCAAAAGGGAAACAGGGGATCATGGAGGCTACACCTTC.

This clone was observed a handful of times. The CDR3 is CASSLEGRGRGELFF. CDR3 in DNA: TGTGCCAGCAGCTTAGAAGGGAGGGGCCGCGGGGAGCTGTTTTTT. V usage is TRBV11-3 and J usage is TRBJ2-2; 7 bases are a match to TRBD2. The V and J ends lost 0 bases and 7 bases, in that order; junction bases with no gene match: 5. CDR3 length equals 15 residues. CDR1 SGHNT and CDR2 YENEEA come from the germline V gene.

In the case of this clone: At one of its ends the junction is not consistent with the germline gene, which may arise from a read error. The CDR3 DNA reads TGTACCAGCAGCTCCGGACACGCTAGCAATCAGCCCCAGCATTTT. It specifies CTSSSGHASNQPQHF. This chain connects TRBV7-9 to TRBJ1-5, with a weak D call TRBD1 (5 bases). This CDR3 is 15 amino acids long. Germline V gene sequence: CDR1 SEHNR, CDR2 FQNEAQ (reference sequence).

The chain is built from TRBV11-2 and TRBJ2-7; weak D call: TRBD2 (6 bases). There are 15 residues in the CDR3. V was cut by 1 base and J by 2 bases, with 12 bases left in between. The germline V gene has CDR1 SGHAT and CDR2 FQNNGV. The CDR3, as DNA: TGTGCCAGCAGCTTAGTCCCGGGAGACGCCTACGAGCAGTACTTC. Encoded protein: CASSLVPGDAYEQYF.

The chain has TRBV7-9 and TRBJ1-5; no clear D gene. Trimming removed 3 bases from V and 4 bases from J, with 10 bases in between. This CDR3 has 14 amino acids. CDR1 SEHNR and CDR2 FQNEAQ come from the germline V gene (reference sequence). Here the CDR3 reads CASSLGQKNQPQHF. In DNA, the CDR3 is TGTGCCAGCAGCTTGGGCCAGAAAAATCAGCCCCAGCATTTT. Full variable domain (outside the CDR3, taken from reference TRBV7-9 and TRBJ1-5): DTGVSQNPRHKITKRGQNVTFRCDPISEHNRLYWYRQTLGQGPEFLTYFQNEAQLEKSRLLSDRFSAERPKGSFSTLEIQRTEQGDSAMYLCASSLGQKNQPQHFGDGTRLSIL.

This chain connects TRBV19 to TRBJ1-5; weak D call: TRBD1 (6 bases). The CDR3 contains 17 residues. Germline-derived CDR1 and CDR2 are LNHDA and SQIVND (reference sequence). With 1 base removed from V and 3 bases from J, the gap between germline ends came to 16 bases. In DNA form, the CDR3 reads TGTGCCAGTAGTATAGGGTTGAGGGGGGGAATCAATCAGCCCCAGCATTTT. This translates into CASSIGLRGGINQPQHF.

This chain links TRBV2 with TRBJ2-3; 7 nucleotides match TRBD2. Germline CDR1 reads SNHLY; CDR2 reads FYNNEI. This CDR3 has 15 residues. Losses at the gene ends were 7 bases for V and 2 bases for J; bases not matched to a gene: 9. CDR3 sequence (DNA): TGTGCCAGCAATGGGGCGGGGGTCAACACAGATACGCAGTATTTT. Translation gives CASNGAGVNTDTQYF.

The chain's CDR3 is CASKMSTMRNEQFF. The CDR3 region has the DNA TGTGCCAGCAAAATGTCTACGATGAGGAATGAGCAGTTCTTC. The chain couples TRBV27 to TRBJ2-1; D gene unclear. V was clipped by 7 bases and J by 7 bases, with 17 bases between them. The CDR3 sequence is 14 residues long. Per the germline V gene, CDR1 is MNHEY and CDR2 is SMNVEV (reference sequence).

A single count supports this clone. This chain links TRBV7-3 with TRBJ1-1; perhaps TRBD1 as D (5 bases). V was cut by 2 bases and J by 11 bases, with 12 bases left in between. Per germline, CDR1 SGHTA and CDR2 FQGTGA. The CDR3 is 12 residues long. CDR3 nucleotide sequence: TGTGCCAGCAGCTTAGAGGCAGGGCCGGCTTTCTTT. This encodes CASSLEAGPAFF.

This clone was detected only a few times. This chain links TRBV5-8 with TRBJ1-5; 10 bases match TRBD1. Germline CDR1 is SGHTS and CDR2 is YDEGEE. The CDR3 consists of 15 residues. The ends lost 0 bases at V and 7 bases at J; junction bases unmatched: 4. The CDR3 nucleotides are TGTGCCAGCAGCTTGGCAGGGGACAGGGGACAGCCCCAGCATTTT. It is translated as CASSLAGDRGQPQHF.

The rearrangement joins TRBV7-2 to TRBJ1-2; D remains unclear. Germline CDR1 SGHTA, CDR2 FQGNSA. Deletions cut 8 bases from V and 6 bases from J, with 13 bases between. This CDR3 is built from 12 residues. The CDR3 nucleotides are TGTGCCAGCGGCAGGCTTTGGGATGGCTACACCTTC. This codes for CASGRLWDGYTF.